These 3 T cell receptor beta chains were sequenced from one sample in a study of blood T cell repertoires in COVID-19. Data came from immunoSEQ multiplex PCR; TCRdb stores just in-frame clones and leaves some out. The sample lists approximately 74,000 clones; approximately 80% were seen once. Sequencing used peripheral blood. These receptors originate from a woman at least 80 years old with active or convalescent COVID-19.

This chain joins TRBV11-2 and TRBJ2-7, with 7 bases that match TRBD1. CDR3 length: 14 residues. V dropped 2 bases and J dropped 2; count of bases not matched to a gene: 3. The germline gives CDR1 SGHAT, CDR2 FQNNGV. The CDR3 nucleotides read TGTGCCAGCAGCTTAACCCAGGGGGCCTACGAGCAGTACTTC. Translating gives CASSLTQGAYEQYF.

The chain employs TRBV25-1 and TRBJ2-7, with 9 bases lining up with TRBD1. With 1 base clipped from V and 6 bases from J, the junction kept 4 bases outside the gene matches. This CDR3 region has 14 residues. Germline CDR1 MGHDK, CDR2 SYGVNS. This CDR3 reads CASSESGQGFEQYF. The CDR3 nucleotides are TGTGCCAGCAGTGAATCGGGACAGGGTTTCGAGCAGTACTTC.

The chain couples TRBV4-3 to TRBJ1-2, with D possibly matching TRBD1 (6 bases). Germline V lookup: CDR1 LGHNA, CDR2 YSLEER. Trimming cost V 3 bases and J 2 bases, with 13 bases left between them. The CDR3 is made up of 15 amino acids. CDR3 sequence: CASSQGFTGNYGYTF. CDR3 nucleotides: TGCGCCAGCAGCCAGGGGTTCACAGGGAACTATGGCTACACCTTC.